Listed below are T cell receptor beta chains from one sample, sequenced in a study of shared clonotypes between healthy human individuals. Only in-frame clones appear in the TCRdb table, and some are missing; sequencing was by immunoSEQ multiplex PCR. Found here are roughly 2,300,000 clones, under 95% of them singletons; the top ten hold 0.37%. Sequencing input: naive CD4+ T cells from PBMCs. The receptors shown here come from a man younger than 30 in good health. Some clones in this sample may be carry-over from other donors' samples. CDR3s include the opening cysteine and the closing phenylalanine or tryptophan. The D gene is left open where the match is weak. The size field is filled for only some rows; it gives once, few, many or a size class.

>-|TRBV6-1|-|TRBJ1-1
TGTGCCAGCAGTGAATGGGCAGGTTCTGAAGCTTTCTTT
CASSEWAGSEAFF
>once|TRBV5-1|-|TRBJ2-2
TGCGCCAGCAGCTCCCGCCCGGAGAACACCGGGGAGCTGTTTTTT
CASSSRPENTGELFF
>-|TRBV7-6|TRBD2|TRBJ2-1
TGTGCCAGCAGCTCGGGACTAGCGGGAGGGCCCGGTGAGCAGTTCTTC
CASSSGLAGGPGEQFF
>-|TRBV7-9|-|TRBJ2-1
TGTGCCAGCAGCTTAGGCTCGGGTCTAGACAATGAGCAGTTCTTC
CASSLGSGLDNEQFF
>-|TRBV10-3|-|TRBJ1-4
TGTGCCATCAGTGATAATGGCAGGGGAACTAATGAAAAACTGTTTTTT
CAISDNGRGTNEKLFF
>-|TRBV28|-|TRBJ2-1
TGTGCCAGCAGTTTGGTGTCAGGGGGGCTCAATGAGCAGTTCTTC
CASSLVSGGLNEQFF
>-|TRBV7-2|-|TRBJ2-7
TGTGCCAGCAGCTCTGGCTGGGACACCTCCCACGAGCAGTACTTC
CASSSGWDTSHEQYF
>-|TRBV15|TRBD1|TRBJ1-3
TGTGCCACCAGCAGCCGAACCGGGACAGTCGCTGGAAACACCATATATTTT
CATSSRTGTVAGNTIYF
>-|TRBV7-2|TRBD2|TRBJ2-7
TGTGCCAGCAGCTTACGACTGAAGAGTAGCGGGAGCTACGAGCAGTACTTC
CASSLRLKSSGSYEQYF
>-|TRBV28|TRBD1|TRBJ1-1
TGTGCCAGCAGTCCCAGGGGGGTTACCCCTGAAGCTTTCTTT
CASSPRGVTPEAFF
>-|TRBV2|-|TRBJ1-2
TGTGCCAGCAGTGGACAGGCTGGAGGTTACGGCTACACCTTC
CASSGQAGGYGYTF
>-|TRBV6-1|-|TRBJ2-7
TGTGCCAGCAGTGAACTCCCGGCGTACGAGCAGTACTTC
CASSELPAYEQYF
>few|TRBV4-2|-|TRBJ1-3
TGTGCCAGCAGCCAAAGGTTGGTGGGCAGCGGAAACACCATATATTTT
CASSQRLVGSGNTIYF
>-|TRBV6-1|TRBD1|TRBJ2-1
TGTGCCAGCAGTGTTCGACAGGGGGCGAACAATGAGCAGTTCTTC
CASSVRQGANNEQFF
>-|TRBV2|TRBD1|TRBJ1-3
TGTGCCAGCAGCGGACAGGGCGCCGGAAACACCATATATTTT
CASSGQGAGNTIYF
>-|TRBV14|-|TRBJ2-1
TGTGCCAGCAGCCCCGTTAGCGGAAGGGTTCGGCAGTTCTTC
CASSPVSGRVRQFF
>-|TRBV28|-|TRBJ1-4
TGTGCCAGCAATGGGCAGGGAGGATATGAAAAACTGTTTTTT
CASNGQGGYEKLFF
>-|TRBV7-2|TRBD2|TRBJ2-3
TGTGCCAGCAGCTTACGCCTAGCGGGAGGGAAGGGCACAGATACGCAGTATTTT
CASSLRLAGGKGTDTQYF
>-|TRBV19|-|TRBJ2-2
TGTGCCAGTAGTATCCGTGGTCGCCGGCAGAGCACCGGGGAGCTGTTTTTT
CASSIRGRRQSTGELFF
>-|TRBV7-9|-|TRBJ2-3
TGTGCCAGCAGCTTAGCGCTGTTATCAACAGATACGCAGTATTTT
CASSLALLSTDTQYF
>-|TRBV9|TRBD2|TRBJ2-1
TGTGCCAGCAGTTTATCTACCCTAGCGGGAGGGGGGGAGCAGTTCTTC
CASSLSTLAGGGEQFF
>-|TRBV10-3|-|TRBJ2-6
TGTGCCATCAGTGACCGCCGTAGGGAGTTCGGGGCCAACGTCCTGACTTTC
CAISDRRREFGANVLTF
>-|TRBV5-1|-|TRBJ2-1
TGCGCCAGCGAGGGGGGAGGCGGGGTCCCTAATGAGCAGTTCTTC
CASEGGGGVPNEQFF
>-|TRBV5-1|TRBD2|TRBJ2-7
TGCGCCAGCAGCAACGTAGCGGGACTCTACGAGCAGTACTTC
CASSNVAGLYEQYF
>-|TRBV10-1|-|TRBJ2-2
TGCGCCAGCAGTTCCGACACCGGGGAGCTGTTTTTT
CASSSDTGELFF